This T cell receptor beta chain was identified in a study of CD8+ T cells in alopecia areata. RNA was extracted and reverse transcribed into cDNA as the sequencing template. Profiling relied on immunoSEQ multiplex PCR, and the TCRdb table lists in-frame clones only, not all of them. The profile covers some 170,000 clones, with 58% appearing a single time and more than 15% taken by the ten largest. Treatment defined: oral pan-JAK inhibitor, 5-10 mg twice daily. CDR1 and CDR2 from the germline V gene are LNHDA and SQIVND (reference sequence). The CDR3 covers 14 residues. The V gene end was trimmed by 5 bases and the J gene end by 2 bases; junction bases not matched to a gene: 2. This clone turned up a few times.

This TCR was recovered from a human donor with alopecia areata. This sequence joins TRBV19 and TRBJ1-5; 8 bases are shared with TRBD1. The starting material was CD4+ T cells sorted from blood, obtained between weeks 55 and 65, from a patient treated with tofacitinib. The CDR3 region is CASSPGGGNQPQHF. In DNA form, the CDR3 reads TGTGCCAGTAGTCCAGGGGGCGGCAATCAGCCCCAGCATTTT.